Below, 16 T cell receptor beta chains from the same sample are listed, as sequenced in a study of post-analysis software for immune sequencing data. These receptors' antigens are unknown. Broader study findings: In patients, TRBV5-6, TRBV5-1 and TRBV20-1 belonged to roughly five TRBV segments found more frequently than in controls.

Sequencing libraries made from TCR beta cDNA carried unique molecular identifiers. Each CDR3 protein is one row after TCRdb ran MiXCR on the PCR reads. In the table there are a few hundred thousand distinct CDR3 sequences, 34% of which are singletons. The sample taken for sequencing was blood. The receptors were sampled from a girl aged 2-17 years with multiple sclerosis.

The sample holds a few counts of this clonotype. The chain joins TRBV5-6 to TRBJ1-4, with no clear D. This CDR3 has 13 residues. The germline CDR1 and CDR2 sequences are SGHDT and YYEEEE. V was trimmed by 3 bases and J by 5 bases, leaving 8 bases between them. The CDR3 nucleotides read TGTGCCAGCAGCTCCCCACCCAATGAAAAACTGTTTTTT. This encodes CASSSPPNEKLFF.

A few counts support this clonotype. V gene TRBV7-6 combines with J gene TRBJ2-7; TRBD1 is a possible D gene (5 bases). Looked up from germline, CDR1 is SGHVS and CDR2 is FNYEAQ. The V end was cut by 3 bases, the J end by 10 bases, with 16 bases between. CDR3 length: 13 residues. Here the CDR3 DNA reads TGTGCCAGCAGCTTTGGGAATAACGGACATCAGTACTTC. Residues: CASSFGNNGHQYF.

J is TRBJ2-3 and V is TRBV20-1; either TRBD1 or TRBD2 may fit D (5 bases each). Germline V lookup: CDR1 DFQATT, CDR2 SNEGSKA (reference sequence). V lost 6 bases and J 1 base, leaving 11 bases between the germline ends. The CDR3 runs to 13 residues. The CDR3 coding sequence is TGCAGTGCCATGCTGGGGGGCACAGATACGCAGTATTTT. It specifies CSAMLGGTDTQYF.

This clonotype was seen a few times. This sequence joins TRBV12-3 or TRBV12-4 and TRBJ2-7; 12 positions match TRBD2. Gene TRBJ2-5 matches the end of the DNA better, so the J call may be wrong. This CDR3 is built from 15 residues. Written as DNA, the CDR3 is TGTGCCAGCAGTGTGACTAGCGGGGGCCGGGGGACCCAGTACTTC. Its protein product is CASSVTSGGRGTQYF.

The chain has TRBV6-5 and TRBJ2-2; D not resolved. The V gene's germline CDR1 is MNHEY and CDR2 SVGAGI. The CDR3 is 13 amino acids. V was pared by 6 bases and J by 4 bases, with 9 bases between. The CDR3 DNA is TGTGCCAGCAGCCGCAGGCGCACCGGGGAGCTGTTTTTT. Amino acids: CASSRRRTGELFF.

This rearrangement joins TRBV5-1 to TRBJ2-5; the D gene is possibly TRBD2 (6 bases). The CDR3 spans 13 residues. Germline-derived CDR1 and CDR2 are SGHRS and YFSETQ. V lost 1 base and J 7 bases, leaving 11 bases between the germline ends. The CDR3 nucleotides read TGCGCCAGCAGCTTGAGCCGAGCGGGGACCCAGTACTTC. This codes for CASSLSRAGTQYF.

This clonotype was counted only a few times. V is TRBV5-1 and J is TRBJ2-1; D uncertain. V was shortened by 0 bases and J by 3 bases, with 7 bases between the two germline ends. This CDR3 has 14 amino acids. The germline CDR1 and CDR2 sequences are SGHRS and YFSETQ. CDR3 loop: CASSLAAGYNEQFF. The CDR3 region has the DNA TGCGCCAGCAGCTTGGCGGCCGGCTACAATGAGCAGTTCTTC.

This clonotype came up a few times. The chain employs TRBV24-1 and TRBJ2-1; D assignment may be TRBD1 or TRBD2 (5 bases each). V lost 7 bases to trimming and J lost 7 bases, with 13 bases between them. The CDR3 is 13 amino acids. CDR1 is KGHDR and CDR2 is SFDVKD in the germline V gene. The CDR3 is CATSPGAGNEQFF. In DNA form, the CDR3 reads TGTGCCACCAGCCCCGGGGCGGGTAATGAGCAGTTCTTC.

The CDR3 loop reads CASNYDYSNQPQHF. The CDR3, as DNA: TGTGCCAGCAATTATGATTATAGCAATCAGCCCCAGCATTTT. The rearrangement uses TRBV28 and TRBJ1-5; no clear D gene. CDR3 length: 14 amino acids. The germline V gene has CDR1 MDHEN and CDR2 SYDVKM. The V gene lost 7 bases and the J gene lost 0 bases, with 10 bases spanning the gap.

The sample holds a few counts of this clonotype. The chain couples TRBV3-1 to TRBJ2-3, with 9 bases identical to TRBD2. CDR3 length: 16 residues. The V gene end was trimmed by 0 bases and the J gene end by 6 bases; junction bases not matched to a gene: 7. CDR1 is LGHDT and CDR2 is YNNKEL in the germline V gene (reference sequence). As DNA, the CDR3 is TGTGCCAGCAGCCAAGATTTGCGGGGGGGCCGCGATACGCAGTATTTT. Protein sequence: CASSQDLRGGRDTQYF.

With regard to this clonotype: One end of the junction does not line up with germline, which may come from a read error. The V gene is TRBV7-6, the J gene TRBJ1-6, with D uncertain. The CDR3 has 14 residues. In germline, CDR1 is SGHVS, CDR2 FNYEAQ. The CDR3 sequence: CASSLGTPNSPHHF. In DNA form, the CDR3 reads TGTGCCAGCAGCTTAGGGACTCCTAATTCACCCCACCACTTT.

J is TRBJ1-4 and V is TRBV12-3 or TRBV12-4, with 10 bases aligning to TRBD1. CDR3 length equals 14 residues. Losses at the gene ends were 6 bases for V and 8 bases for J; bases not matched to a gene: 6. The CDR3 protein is CASRRQGADEKLFF. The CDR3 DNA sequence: TGTGCCAGCAGGAGACAGGGGGCAGACGAAAAACTGTTTTTT.

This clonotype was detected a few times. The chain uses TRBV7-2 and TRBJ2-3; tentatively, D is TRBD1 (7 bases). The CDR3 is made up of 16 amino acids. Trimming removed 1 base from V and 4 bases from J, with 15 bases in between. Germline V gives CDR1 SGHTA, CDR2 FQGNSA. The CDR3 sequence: CASSLEFAGGSDTQYF. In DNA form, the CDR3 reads TGTGCCAGCAGCTTAGAGTTCGCAGGGGGGTCAGATACGCAGTATTTT.

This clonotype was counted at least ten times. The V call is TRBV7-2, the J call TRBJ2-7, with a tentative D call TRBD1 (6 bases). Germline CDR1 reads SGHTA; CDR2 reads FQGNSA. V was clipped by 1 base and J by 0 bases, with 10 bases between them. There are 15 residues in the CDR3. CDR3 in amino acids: CASSLGGHHSYEQYF. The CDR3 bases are TGTGCCAGCAGCTTAGGGGGACACCACTCCTACGAGCAGTACTTC.

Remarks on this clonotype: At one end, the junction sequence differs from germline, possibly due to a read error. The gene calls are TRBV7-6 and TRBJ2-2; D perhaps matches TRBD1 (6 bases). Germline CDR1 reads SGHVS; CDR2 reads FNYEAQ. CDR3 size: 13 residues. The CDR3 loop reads CASSSQGTGERFF. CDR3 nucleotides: TGTGCCAGCAGCTCACAGGGCACCGGGGAGCGGTTTTTT.

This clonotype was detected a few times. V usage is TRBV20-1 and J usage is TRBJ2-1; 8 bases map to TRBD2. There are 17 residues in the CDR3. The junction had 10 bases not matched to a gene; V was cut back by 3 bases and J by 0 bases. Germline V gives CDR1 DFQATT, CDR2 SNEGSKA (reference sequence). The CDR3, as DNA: TGCAGTGCTAGTGAGTTCGGGGGGACTAGCTCCTACAATGAGCAGTTCTTC. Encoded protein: CSASEFGGTSSYNEQFF.